The subject of this entry is one TCR beta chain. What it binds is not known. These data come from a study of cytomegalovirus exposure and HLA in healthy donors. Study findings and constraints: Available immune exposure information covered CMV serostatus only. In vitro data verified three CMV-associated chains as specific for CMV antigens. It was 150 to 200 TCR beta chains that were listed as cytomegalovirus-associated.

The PCR contained 60 Vbeta and 13 Jbeta primers. Using immunoSEQ multiplex PCR, the repertoire was profiled, and TCRdb retains in-frame clones only, with some absent. The repertoire holds under 200,000 clones, approximately 76% seen once, with approximately 1.3% in the top ten. V shed 1 base, J shed 4 bases, and the junction held 6 bases outside the gene matches. The germline gives CDR1 SGHTA, CDR2 FQGNSA. The CDR3 runs 16 residues. V and J are TRBV7-2 and TRBJ2-5; TRBD2 matches 10 bases. This TCR came from a man in his sixties in good health and CMV-seronegative. Sample: PBMCs. CDR3 coding DNA: TGTGCCAGCAGCTTAGGTAGCGGGGGGAGGGTAGAGACCCAGTACTTC. This sequence encodes CASSLGSGGRVETQYF. The full variable domain, in which reference TRBV7-2 and TRBJ2-5 provide the parts outside the CDR3, is GAGVSQSPSNKVTEKGKDVELRCDPISGHTALYWYRQSLGQGLEFLIYFQGNSAPDKSGLPSDRFSAERTGGSVSTLTIQRTQQEDSAVYLCASSLGSGGRVETQYFGPGTRLLVL.